These T cell receptor beta chains were read from a single sample in a study of blood T cell repertoires in COVID-19. Sequenced by immunoSEQ multiplex PCR; TCRdb stores in-frame clones only, minus some. The sample includes 130,000 or so clones, around 88% of them seen just once. The sample was peripheral blood. The receptors stem from a woman in her forties or fifties who had recovered from COVID-19. The CDR3 runs from the conserved cysteine through the conserved F or W. A D gene is named only where the DNA matches it firmly. Clone size appears in some rows only: once, few, many, or a class for an expanded clone.

TRBV4-2	TRBJ2-2	NA	NA	CASSQVGNSNTGELFF	TGTGCCAGCAGCCAAGTCGGGAATTCGAACACCGGGGAGCTGTTTTTT
TRBV6-2/TRBV6-3	TRBJ2-2	NA	NA	CASSPRFLDRGGAGELFF	TGTGCCAGCAGCCCCCGCTTTCTCGACAGGGGAGGGGCCGGGGAGCTGTTTTTT
TRBV29-1	TRBJ2-4	NA	once	CSVGFGGRDIQYF	TGCAGCGTTGGGTTTGGGGGGAGAGACATTCAGTACTTC
TRBV12-3/TRBV12-4	TRBJ1-1	NA	NA	CASSFGGGTFF	NA
TRBV5-5	TRBJ2-7	NA	once	CASSSLLGELEQYF	TGTGCCAGCAGCTCCCTGCTCGGGGAACTCGAGCAGTACTTC
TRBV11-2	TRBJ1-2	NA	NA	CATVQGSYGYTF	TGTGCCACCGTACAGGGATCGTATGGCTACACCTTC
TRBV12-3/TRBV12-4	TRBJ1-2	NA	NA	CASSRGTNTYTF	TGTGCCAGCAGCCGGGGGACTAATACCTACACCTTC
TRBV7-8	TRBJ1-4	NA	NA	CASSLADSSANEKLFF	TGTGCCAGCAGCTTAGCGGACAGCTCGGCTAATGAAAAACTGTTTTTT
TRBV19	TRBJ1-1	NA	NA	CASTNTGRREAFF	TGTGCCAGTACCAACACCGGGAGACGGGAAGCTTTCTTT
TRBV11-1	TRBJ2-1	NA	NA	CASSPNRVSGEQFF	TGTGCCAGCAGCCCCAACAGGGTAAGCGGCGAGCAGTTCTTC
TRBV7-2	TRBJ1-2	NA	NA	CASSSYTSDGYTF	TGTGCCAGCAGCTCTTACACCTCAGATGGCTACACCTTC
TRBV4-2	TRBJ2-3	TRBD1	NA	CASSRRTGLGRTDTQYF	TGTGCCAGCAGCCGAAGGACAGGGTTGGGGCGCACAGATACGCAGTATTTT
TRBV6-5	TRBJ1-2	TRBD1	NA	CASSRGQGAKGYTF	TGTGCCAGCTCAAGAGGACAGGGGGCTAAAGGCTACACCTTC
TRBV11-3	TRBJ2-2	TRBD2	NA	CASSLSLVFAGGGTGELFF	TGTGCCAGCAGCTTATCCTTGGTCTTCGCGGGAGGGGGCACCGGGGAGCTGTTTTTT
TRBV27	TRBJ1-6	NA	NA	CASKVRELSNSPLHF	TGTGCCAGCAAGGTGAGGGAACTTTCAAATTCACCCCTCCACTTT
TRBV19	TRBJ1-1	TRBD1	NA	CASIPRGRLTNTEAFF	TGTGCCAGTATCCCGAGGGGGCGTCTGACGAACACTGAAGCTTTCTTT
TRBV2	TRBJ2-1	TRBD2	NA	CASSRLGTSSYNEQFF	TGTGCCAGCAGCAGGTTGGGGACTAGCTCCTACAATGAGCAGTTCTTC
TRBV5-1	TRBJ2-1	NA	NA	CASSLGVPQHEQFF	TGCGCCAGCAGCTTAGGGGTCCCGCAGCATGAGCAGTTCTTC
TRBV27	TRBJ2-7	TRBD1	NA	CASSLNGQAQQYF	TGTGCCAGCAGTTTGAACGGACAGGCGCAGCAGTACTTC
TRBV3-1/TRBV3-2	TRBJ1-1	TRBD1	NA	CASSLRDSSEAFF	TGTGCCAGCAGCCTTAGGGACAGCTCAGAAGCTTTCTTT
TRBV7-9	TRBJ2-1	TRBD2	NA	CASSLGSSGVLGNEQFF	TGTGCCAGCAGCTTAGGATCTAGCGGAGTTTTGGGGAATGAGCAGTTCTTC
TRBV23-1	TRBJ2-1	NA	NA	CASSQPEGRSYNEQFF	TGCGCCAGCAGTCAACCCGAGGGCCGGTCCTACAATGAGCAGTTCTTC
TRBV18	TRBJ1-2	TRBD1	NA	CASSPRDSYNYGYTF	TGTGCCAGCTCACCACGGGACAGTTATAACTATGGCTACACCTTC
TRBV5-1	TRBJ2-4	TRBD1	NA	CASSLATGQGKNIQYF	TGCGCCAGCAGCTTGGCCACTGGACAGGGCAAAAACATTCAGTACTTC
TRBV2	TRBJ1-1	NA	NA	CASSPDFNTEAFF	TGTGCCAGCAGCCCAGACTTCAACACTGAAGCTTTCTTT
TRBV19	TRBJ1-5	NA	NA	CASSIRGRNQPQHF	TGTGCCAGTAGTATCCGGGGTCGCAATCAGCCCCAGCATTTT
TRBV4-1	TRBJ1-5	TRBD1	NA	CASSQEGQGNGQPQHF	TGCGCCAGCAGCCAAGAGGGACAGGGCAATGGTCAGCCCCAGCATTTT
TRBV6-5	TRBJ1-2	TRBD1	NA	CASRGGTGDGYTF	TGTGCCAGCAGAGGGGGCACAGGGGATGGCTACACCTTC
TRBV5-6	TRBJ1-1	NA	NA	CASSLGRNTEAFF	TGTGCCAGCAGCTTGGGTCGGAACACTGAAGCTTTCTTT
TRBV27	TRBJ1-2	NA	NA	CASSSGTLYGYTF	TGTGCCAGCAGTTCCGGGACACTCTATGGCTACACCTTC
TRBV4-1	TRBJ2-7	TRBD2	NA	CASSHPGTRIYEQYF	TGCGCCAGCAGCCACCCCGGGACTAGAATCTACGAGCAGTACTTC
TRBV18	TRBJ2-5	NA	NA	CASSVDQGSVQTQYF	TGTGCCAGCTCAGTCGATCAGGGGTCGGTGCAGACCCAGTACTTC
TRBV7-9	TRBJ2-1	TRBD1	NA	CASSSDRDSRNNEQFF	TGTGCCAGCAGTTCTGATAGGGACAGCCGAAACAATGAGCAGTTCTTC
TRBV2	TRBJ1-1	TRBD1	NA	CASSRQGSAEAFF	TGTGCCAGCAGTCGACAGGGTAGCGCTGAAGCTTTCTTT
TRBV7-3	TRBJ2-1	TRBD2	NA	CASSLGRGGHNEQFF	TGTGCCAGCAGCTTAGGTCGCGGGGGACACAATGAGCAGTTCTTC
TRBV7-3	TRBJ2-2	TRBD1	once	CASSLTAGTGGKGLFF	TGTGCCAGCAGCTTAACCGCCGGGACAGGGGGGAAAGGGCTGTTTTTT
TRBV11-2	TRBJ2-3	TRBD2	NA	CAGTSGTTDTQYF	TGTGCCGGAACTAGCGGGACCACAGATACGCAGTATTTT
TRBV2	TRBJ2-5	TRBD1	NA	CASSNGQGLLETQYF	TGTGCCAGCAGTAACGGACAGGGGTTGTTAGAGACCCAGTACTTC
TRBV30	TRBJ1-2	NA	NA	CAWTQRNSGGYTF	TGTGCCTGGACTCAGCGGAACTCGGGTGGCTACACCTTC
TRBV7-9	TRBJ2-1	NA	NA	CASSPRTSRQPYNEQFF	TGTGCCAGCAGCCCGAGGACTTCGCGGCAACCCTACAATGAGCAGTTCTTC
TRBV7-9	TRBJ2-5	NA	NA	CASSRILDEETQYF	TGTGCCAGCAGCCGAATACTAGACGAAGAGACCCAGTACTTC
TRBV18	TRBJ1-1	NA	NA	CASYSNTEAFF	TGTGCCAGCTACAGTAACACTGAAGCTTTCTTT
TRBV20-1	TRBJ1-5	NA	once	CSARDRQPQHF	TGCAGTGCTAGAGATCGTCAGCCCCAGCATTTT
TRBV4-1	TRBJ1-3	NA	NA	CASSQIQGMGAGNTIYF	TGCGCCAGCAGCCAAATACAGGGTATGGGAGCTGGAAACACCATATATTTT